One T cell receptor (beta chain) is described in this entry. There is no known antigen for this receptor. The input lacks base qualities; no much larger clone sits a single base away. These data belong to a study of T cell responses to AZD1222 COVID-19 vaccine listed by TCRdb under 2021. General notes on the study: TCR sequencing covered 230 or so trial participants: 200 to 220 given two doses of AZD1222 and about 26 given two doses of MenACWY control vaccine. Trial participants were enrolled by age into 18-55, 56-69 and 70-plus year subgroups, with 148, 28 and 57 TCR-sequenced participants respectively. Findings and caveats that apply to the study as a whole: Most participants were white British and females outnumbered males, and the authors suggested that clonal diversity may have been underestimated. Only 5 to 7 AZD1222 recipients were SARS-CoV-2 seropositive at baseline, limiting conclusions about previously exposed vaccinees. After two AZD1222 doses, both the breadth and the depth of spike-specific TCRs were significantly higher than at day 0 and than in MenACWY recipients. CD4 TCRs associated with the vaccine covered the entire spike protein, and the dominant responses were in regions 160-218 and 743-854. The 56-69-year group was small, and its depth increase did not reach significance, likely because of low power. Reportedly, close to half of the unique spike-specific TCRs recognized epitopes lying outside the regions that are mutated in the B.1.351 and B.1.1.7 variants. No day 14 peak-response samples were available, so repertoires were characterized only after the peak T cell response.

The time point label, read with the paper, signifies: about 28 days (+/-7) after the second vaccine dose. AZD1222 recipients whose second dose came at about 4 weeks and those whose second dose came at about 12 weeks were combined into one group, since spike-specific TCR depth and breadth did not differ between the two schedules. The vaccinee samples were drawn from two UK trials, COV001 and COV002, one of which was a single-blind randomized controlled phase 2/3 trial testing AZD1222 (ChAdOx1 nCoV-19) in healthy adults. Trial participant PBMC samples were collected at day 0 and day 28 after the second dose for TCRbeta chain sequencing. The CDR3 regions of human TCRbeta chains were analyzed by immunosequencing. The source study handled its data this way. TCRs in the repertoires were matched against a reference library of SARS-CoV-2-specific TCRs that had been generated with the MIRA antigen-specificity platform. Breadth was defined as the fraction of unique TCRs that were SARS-CoV-2-associated, and depth was defined as the fraction of total T cells that were SARS-CoV-2-associated. Using the MIRA data, each spike-specific TCR was mapped to the spike region that the TCR reacts to and placed in a CD4 or CD8 class. Log10-transformed breadth and depth values were compared by one-way ANOVA with Sidak's multiple comparisons tests. TCRdb provides this immuneACCESS table in a form limited to in-frame rearrangements. Some clones are lacking; in checked studies, under half of them reflect an unresolved V gene, and why the rest are absent is not known. The DNA gave D and trimming, while V, J and clone size come from that table. A total of some 80,000 clones appear in this sample, 90% of them only once. Of the sample, 3.3% is held by the ten largest clones.

V loses 3 bases, J loses 4 bases, and the germline ends lie 9 bases apart. Including the terminal cysteine and phenylalanine, the CDR3 comprises 13 residues. Only the CDR3 part of the read is kept: 39 bases, read in frame from the first base. The germline V gene (reference sequence) sets CDR1 to LNHDA and CDR2 to SQIVND. The origin of this receptor is an adult who received the AZD1222 COVID-19 vaccine. Recombination joined TRBV19 with TRBJ2-5; the D segment may tentatively be TRBD1 or TRBD2, each giving 5 matched bases. The sequences come from peripheral blood, collected 28 days after the second AZD1222 dose. The sequenced DNA is TGTGCCAGTAGTATTGGGGGTGGAGAGACCCAGTACTTC. The resulting protein is CASSIGGGETQYF.